A single sample is the source of the 17 T cell receptor beta chains below, sequenced in a study of cytotoxic CD8 clonotypes in ibrutinib-treated CLL. Using immunoSEQ multiplex PCR, the repertoire was profiled, and TCRdb retains in-frame clones only, with some absent. The table records 60,000 to 95,000 clones, approximately 87% of them present only once. Sequencing used PBMCs, obtained after 24 months of ibrutinib treatment. The receptors originated from a human donor with chronic lymphocytic leukemia.

V usage is TRBV28 and J usage is TRBJ2-1; 11 bases match TRBD2. Germline V gene sequence: CDR1 MDHEN, CDR2 SYDVKM. With 3 bases clipped from V and 8 bases from J, the junction kept 6 bases outside the gene matches. This CDR3 spans 15 amino acids. The CDR3: CASSFVAGGPDEQFF. DNA of the CDR3: TGTGCCAGCAGTTTTGTAGCGGGAGGGCCCGATGAGCAGTTCTTC.

CDR3 bases: TGTGCCAGCAGCCGGTCCAGGGCGACAGATACGCAGTATTTT. Translating gives CASSRSRATDTQYF. The chain employs TRBV2 and TRBJ2-3; D is possibly TRBD1 (5 bases). The V end was cut by 6 bases, the J end by 3 bases, with 13 bases between. The CDR3 totals 14 residues. Germline CDR1 is SNHLY and CDR2 is FYNNEI.

V is TRBV28 and J is TRBJ2-7; 8 nucleotides line up with TRBD1. The J segment lost 2 bases and the V segment lost 3 bases, leaving 9 bases of the junction unmatched. Germline-derived CDR1 and CDR2 are MDHEN and SYDVKM. The CDR3 runs 16 residues. This CDR3 reads CASSFPPGTGTYEQYF. The DNA of the CDR3 is TGTGCCAGCAGTTTTCCCCCCGGGACAGGAACCTACGAGCAGTACTTC.

The rearrangement uses TRBV19 and TRBJ2-5, with 11 bases aligning to TRBD2. After removal of 9 bases from V and 5 bases from J, the junction contained 17 bases not matched to a gene. CDR1 is LNHDA, CDR2 SQIVND, per germline (reference sequence). The CDR3 covers 17 residues. DNA of the CDR3: TGTGCCAGCCGGGGAAGCACTAGCGGGAGTAATGTGGAGACCCAGTACTTC. It is translated as CASRGSTSGSNVETQYF.

The chain couples TRBV18 to TRBJ2-3; TRBD2 aligns across 9 bases. Germline V gene sequence: CDR1 KGHSH, CDR2 LQKENI. The CDR3 consists of 16 residues. The junction had 8 bases not matched to a gene; V was cut back by 3 bases and J by 4 bases. This CDR3 reads CASSPPGLAAADTQYF. CDR3 bases: TGTGCCAGCTCACCTCCGGGACTAGCAGCCGCAGATACGCAGTATTTT. Combining the CDR3 with reference TRBV18 and TRBJ2-3 gives the whole variable domain NAGVMQNPRHLVRRRGQEARLRCSPMKGHSHVYWYRQLPEEGLKFMVYLQKENIIDESGMPKERFSAEFPKEGPSILRIQQVVRGDSAAYFCASSPPGLAAADTQYFGPGTRLTVL.

The V and J genes are TRBV18 and TRBJ2-7; D possibly corresponds to TRBD2 (6 bases). V dropped 6 bases and J dropped 4 bases, with 13 bases sitting between them. CDR3 length equals 13 residues. The germline gives CDR1 KGHSH, CDR2 LQKENI. CDR3 region: CASSPPGEYEQYF. The CDR3 nucleotides read TGTGCCAGCTCGCCTCCGGGGGAGTACGAGCAGTACTTC.

V gene TRBV10-1 combines with J gene TRBJ1-1, with TRBD1 as a possible D gene (6 bases). The CDR3 length is 11 residues. V dropped 4 bases and J dropped 12 bases, with 12 bases sitting between them. Germline V gene data show CDR1 as WNHNN and CDR2 as SYGVQD (reference sequence). CDR3 sequence: CASSAGGLTFF. CDR3 sequence (DNA): TGCGCCAGCAGTGCCGGGGGCCTGACTTTCTTT.

The chain recombines TRBV10-3 with TRBJ2-7; D is uncertain. Germline-derived CDR1 and CDR2 are ENHRY and SYGVKD. The CDR3 runs to 16 residues. V lost 6 bases and J lost 7, with 25 bases in between. The CDR3 reads CAISSPRQDGLEEQYF. The CDR3 region has the DNA TGTGCCATCAGCAGCCCTAGGCAGGACGGGTTGGAAGAGCAGTACTTC.

The V and J genes are TRBV4-3 and TRBJ2-1; TRBD2 matches 13 bases. Germline trimming cut 6 bases from V and 8 bases from J; bases unmatched to any gene: 10. CDR3 length: 16 amino acids. Germline CDR1 and CDR2: LGHNA and YSLEER. The CDR3 sequence: CASSHRLAGGSDEQFF. CDR3 coding DNA: TGCGCCAGCAGTCACCGACTAGCGGGGGGCTCGGATGAGCAGTTCTTC.

This chain links TRBV19 with TRBJ2-2; D is tentatively TRBD1 or TRBD2 (7 bases each). The CDR3 covers 15 residues. Per the germline V gene, CDR1 is LNHDA and CDR2 is SQIVND (reference sequence). V lost 3 bases and J 5 bases, leaving 13 bases between the germline ends. The CDR3 reads CASSMAGGGTGELFF. The CDR3 bases are TGTGCCAGTAGTATGGCAGGGGGAGGGACCGGGGAGCTGTTTTTT.

This chain connects TRBV29-1 to TRBJ2-5; D is perhaps TRBD1 (6 bases). The V gene lost 6 bases and the J gene lost 4 bases, with 15 bases spanning the gap. This CDR3 spans 13 amino acids. CDR1 is SQVTM, CDR2 ANQGSEA, per germline. The CDR3 DNA is TGCAGCGTCGCTACAGGGATTACAGAGACCCAGTACTTC. The encoded protein is CSVATGITETQYF.

This clone appeared a few times. The rearrangement uses TRBV19 and TRBJ2-5; D not certain. This CDR3 is 15 amino acids long. Germline V CDR1 and CDR2: LNHDA, SQIVND (reference sequence). Deletions cut 4 bases from V and 2 bases from J, with 14 bases between. For the CDR3, the DNA is TGTGCCAGTAGTAGGACGATGAGGCCGCAAGAGACCCAGTACTTC. Translated: CASSRTMRPQETQYF.

The chain recombines TRBV18 with TRBJ2-2; the D is unclear. V was shortened by 3 bases and J by 0 bases, with 11 bases between the two germline ends. Germline V CDR1 and CDR2: KGHSH, LQKENI. This CDR3 has 16 residues. Here the CDR3 DNA reads TGTGCCAGCTCACCTTCCAGGCCTTCGAACACCGGGGAGCTGTTTTTT. It translates to CASSPSRPSNTGELFF. Based on the CDR3 plus reference TRBV18 and TRBJ2-2, the full variable domain is NAGVMQNPRHLVRRRGQEARLRCSPMKGHSHVYWYRQLPEEGLKFMVYLQKENIIDESGMPKERFSAEFPKEGPSILRIQQVVRGDSAAYFCASSPSRPSNTGELFFGEGSRLTVL.

The CDR3 DNA sequence: TGCAGCGGAAAGAGCGGCAATGCGAACACCGGGGAGCTGTTTTTT. This encodes CSGKSGNANTGELFF. The V gene is TRBV29-1, the J gene TRBJ2-2; D perhaps matches TRBD2 (5 bases). This CDR3 is 15 amino acids long. Trimming cost V 7 bases and J 0 bases, with 15 bases left between them. CDR1 and CDR2 (germline): SQVTM, ANQGSEA.

The chain combines TRBV5-5 with TRBJ2-1; unclear D gene. Germline-derived CDR1 and CDR2 are SGHKS and YYEKEE (reference sequence). Trimming pared 1 base from V and 9 bases from J, leaving 5 bases between. The CDR3 has 11 amino acids. CDR3: CASSLLGEQFF. CDR3 DNA: TGTGCCAGCAGCTTGTTGGGTGAGCAGTTCTTC.

This clone was seen a few times. DNA of the CDR3: TGTGCCAGCAGCGGAGGGGTCAACTACAATGAGCAGTTCTTC. Amino acids: CASSGGVNYNEQFF. The gene calls are TRBV9 and TRBJ2-1; D may correspond to TRBD1 or TRBD2 (5 bases each). Germline CDR1 reads SGDLS; CDR2 reads YYNGEE. V shed 3 bases and J shed 3 bases, with 10 bases lying between them. The CDR3 has 14 residues. Full variable domain (outside the CDR3, taken from reference TRBV9 and TRBJ2-1): DSGVTQTPKHLITATGQRVTLRCSPRSGDLSVYWYQQSLDQGLQFLIQYYNGEERAKGNILERFSAQQFPDLHSELNLSSLELGDSALYFCASSGGVNYNEQFFGPGTRLTVL.

V gene TRBV19 combines with J gene TRBJ1-3; no definite D call. V was trimmed by 11 bases and J by 4 bases, leaving 12 bases between them. The CDR3 consists of 12 residues. Germline V gives CDR1 LNHDA, CDR2 SQIVND (reference sequence). The CDR3 sequence is CAGQDAGNTIYF. In DNA, the CDR3 is TGTGCCGGGCAGGACGCGGGAAACACCATATATTTT.